The text below deals with one TCR beta chain. Its matching antigen is unknown. The sample is drawn from a study of T cell responses to AZD1222 COVID-19 vaccine. Study summary: Second-dose groups at about 4 or about 12 weeks were pooled. Study-level points and caveats: Spike-specific TCR breadth and depth went up after people got two AZD1222 doses. Spike as a whole was targeted by vaccine-associated CD4 TCRs, dominant at 160-218 and 743-854.

The CDR3 extends over 12 amino acids. Germline CDR1 is SNHLY and CDR2 is FYNNEI. The V end was cut by 6 bases, the J end by 5 bases, with 10 bases between. Assay used: immunoSEQ multiplex PCR; TCRdb lists only in-frame clones, some missing. This sample has under 150,000 clones, with 92% found just once. The rearrangement links TRBV2 to TRBJ1-2; D perhaps matches TRBD1 (5 bases). The sequencing here drew on peripheral blood, taken on day 0 of AZD1222 vaccination. The receptor's source is an adult in good health. The CDR3 DNA sequence: TGTGCCAGCAGGATAGGGGAATATGGCTACACCTTC. Encoded protein: CASRIGEYGYTF. Combining the CDR3 with reference TRBV2 and TRBJ1-2 gives the whole variable domain EPEVTQTPSHQVTQMGQEVILRCVPISNHLYFYWYRQILGQKVEFLVSFYNNEISEKSEIFDDQFSVERPDGSNFTLKIRSTKLEDSAMYFCASRIGEYGYTFGSGTRLTVV.